One TCR beta chain is described in this entry. This sample stems from a study of blood T cell repertoires in COVID-19. CDR1 LGHDT and CDR2 YNNKEL come from the germline V gene (reference sequence). The CDR3 has 12 amino acids. The germline V and J ends were trimmed by 1 base and 6 bases, with 6 bases remaining between them. Sequenced by immunoSEQ multiplex PCR; TCRdb stores in-frame clones only, minus some. The table includes about 200,000 clones, 80% to 85% detected once. The source is a man in his forties who had recovered from COVID-19. Sequenced material: PBMCs or T cells enriched from blood (not recorded which). This chain connects TRBV3-1 (or the pseudogene TRBV3-2) to TRBJ1-2; D gene unclear. CDR3 in DNA: TGTGCCAGCAGCCAAGGTTTCGATGGCTACACCTTC. It is translated as CASSQGFDGYTF.